Shown below are 13 T cell receptor beta chains from a single sample sequenced in a study of blood T cell repertoires in COVID-19. Profiled with immunoSEQ multiplex PCR; TCRdb holds only in-frame clones, not every one. The data show approximately 170,000 clones, roughly 84% seen once. Source material: peripheral blood. All receptors derive from an elderly man with COVID-19, enrolled during active disease.

The chain employs TRBV7-8 and TRBJ2-3; D ambiguous. This CDR3 is built from 12 residues. The germline V gene has CDR1 SGHVS and CDR2 FQNEAQ. Trimming left V 2 bases short and J 3 bases short, with 3 bases between. The CDR3: CASSLRTDTQYF. CDR3 in DNA: TGTGCCAGCAGCTTACGGACAGATACGCAGTATTTT.

This clone has just a few counts. This chain connects TRBV18 to TRBJ1-4; no clear D. The V gene's germline CDR1 is KGHSH and CDR2 LQKENI. The CDR3 runs to 13 residues. V gave up 1 base and J gave up 7 bases, with 7 bases separating them. The CDR3 coding sequence is TGTGCCAGCTCACCACGAAGGAGTGAAAAACTGTTTTTT. This translates into CASSPRRSEKLFF.

V usage is TRBV7-8 and J usage is TRBJ1-2; D call uncertain. The V and J ends lost 4 bases and 3 bases respectively, with 24 bases between them. This CDR3 has 18 amino acids. From germline, CDR1 is SGHVS and CDR2 FQNEAQ. The CDR3 DNA sequence: TGTGCCAGCAGCTCCCCTACGGGAACCCCTCACACGGACTATGGCTACACCTTC. This sequence encodes CASSSPTGTPHTDYGYTF.

V is TRBV4-1 and J is TRBJ2-7; D is uncertain. This CDR3 region has 14 residues. Germline CDR1 and CDR2: MGHRA and YSYEKL. V dropped 0 bases and J dropped 10 bases, with 16 bases sitting between them. The chain's CDR3 is CASSQDRRDFVQYF. For the CDR3, the DNA is TGCGCCAGCAGCCAAGATCGGAGAGATTTCGTTCAGTACTTC.

This chain connects TRBV6-5 to TRBJ1-1; 8 bases are shared with TRBD1. The CDR3 consists of 14 residues. After removal of 2 bases from V and 4 bases from J, the junction contained 3 bases not matched to a gene. In germline, CDR1 is MNHEY, CDR2 SVGAGI. CDR3 nucleotide sequence: TGTGCCAGCAGTTACGTACAGGGGGGCACTGAAGCTTTCTTT. Translated, it gives CASSYVQGGTEAFF.

The chain joins TRBV6-2 or TRBV6-3 to TRBJ1-6, with D hard to call. This CDR3 has 13 residues. Germline V gene lookup returns CDR1 MNHEY and CDR2 SVGEGT. V was shortened by 5 bases and J by 5 bases, with 7 bases between the two germline ends. The CDR3: CASSRDHNSPLHF. The CDR3 bases are TGTGCCAGCAGTCGGGATCATAATTCACCCCTCCACTTT.

This chain joins TRBV13 and TRBJ1-3; TRBD1 is a possible D gene (6 bases). The V and J ends lost 5 bases and 1 base respectively, with 9 bases between them. The CDR3 consists of 14 residues. Per the germline V gene, CDR1 is PRHDT and CDR2 is FYEKMQ (reference sequence). CDR3 nucleotide sequence: TGTGCCAGCAGCGCAAGGGGGTCTGGAAACACCATATATTTT. Residues: CASSARGSGNTIYF.

The rearrangement uses TRBV13 and TRBJ1-4; D might be TRBD1 (6 bases). The V gene's germline CDR1 is PRHDT and CDR2 FYEKMQ (reference sequence). CDR3 size: 14 residues. V was cut by 0 bases and J by 10 bases, with 12 bases left in between. CDR3 bases: TGTGCCAGCAGCTTAGGGCAGGGGTCCGGAAAACTGTTTTTT. This sequence encodes CASSLGQGSGKLFF.

The V gene is TRBV5-1, the J gene TRBJ2-5; D is unresolved. CDR3 size: 14 residues. CDR1 is SGHRS and CDR2 is YFSETQ in the germline V gene. Trimming took 3 bases from V and 5 from J, leaving 14 bases between them. CDR3 sequence reads: CASSSNSPEETQYF. Here the CDR3 DNA reads TGCGCCAGCAGCTCAAACAGCCCCGAGGAGACCCAGTACTTC.

This chain joins TRBV7-8 and TRBJ1-3; perhaps TRBD1 as D (6 bases). Per germline, CDR1 SGHVS and CDR2 FQNEAQ. CDR3 length equals 13 residues. The germline V and J ends were trimmed by 4 bases and 4 bases, with 8 bases remaining between them. Here the CDR3 DNA reads TGTGCCAGCAGCTCCAGGGGCGGAAACACCATATATTTT. Translation gives CASSSRGGNTIYF. The full variable domain, its missing parts supplied by reference TRBV7-8 and TRBJ1-3, is GAGVSQSPRYKVAKRGQDVALRCDPISGHVSLFWYQQALGQGPEFLTYFQNEAQLDKSGLPSDRFFAERPEGSVSTLKIQRTQQEDSAVYLCASSSRGGNTIYFGEGSWLTVV.

The chain employs TRBV5-1 and TRBJ2-6, with D unclear. The CDR3 runs to 15 residues. Trimming took 7 bases from V and 0 from J, leaving 11 bases between them. From germline, CDR1 is SGHRS and CDR2 YFSETQ. In nucleotides, the CDR3 is TGCGCCAGCGCGTCCACAGTCTCTGGGGCCAACGTCCTGACTTTC. Protein product: CASASTVSGANVLTF.

The chain joins TRBV7-9 to TRBJ2-7; a weak D match, TRBD1 (6 bases). V lost 1 base to trimming and J lost 1 base, with 17 bases between them. The CDR3 sequence is 17 residues long. Germline lookup yields CDR1 SEHNR and CDR2 FQNEAQ (reference sequence). The CDR3 bases are TGTGCCAGCAGCTTAGATGGGGGCGGCAGGAGATCCTACGAGCAGTACTTC. This translates into CASSLDGGGRRSYEQYF.

V gene TRBV5-1 combines with J gene TRBJ2-7; D gene unclear. The CDR3 totals 12 residues. Germline V gives CDR1 SGHRS, CDR2 YFSETQ. The V and J ends lost 5 bases and 1 base respectively, with 7 bases between them. The CDR3 region is CASRSASYEQYF. In DNA, the CDR3 is TGCGCCAGCAGATCCGCGTCCTACGAGCAGTACTTC.